This passage covers 24 T cell receptor beta chains from one sample sequenced in a study of blood T cell repertoires in COVID-19. Clones were read by immunoSEQ multiplex PCR, and TCRdb kept only the in-frame ones, dropping some. The profile shows roughly 290,000 clones, 89% of them singletons. The sample consisted of peripheral blood. The receptor set was obtained from a woman aged 55 to 70 with acute or convalescent COVID-19.

CDR3 residues: CAITRDRLNTEAFF. CDR3 sequence (DNA): TGTGCCATCACAAGGGACAGGCTAAACACTGAAGCTTTCTTT. The V gene is TRBV10-3, the J gene TRBJ1-1, with 8 bases identical to TRBD1. The CDR3 is 14 residues long. Germline CDR1 is ENHRY and CDR2 is SYGVKD. The V gene end was trimmed by 7 bases and the J gene end by 2 bases; junction bases not matched to a gene: 6.

V is TRBV7-2 and J is TRBJ2-1; 7 nucleotides agree with TRBD1. In germline, CDR1 is SGHTA, CDR2 FQGNSA. CDR3 size: 12 residues. With 1 base clipped from V and 12 bases from J, the junction kept 3 bases outside the gene matches. The CDR3 region is CASSLGGTVQFF. For the CDR3, the DNA is TGTGCCAGCAGCTTAGGTGGGACAGTGCAGTTCTTC.

CDR3 bases: TGTGCCAGCAGTGAAAGGGCCCCAGGACAGGAAGCTTTCTTT. Translation: CASSERAPGQEAFF. This chain joins TRBV6-1 and TRBJ1-1; tentative D call: TRBD1 (6 bases). This CDR3 comprises 14 residues. Trimming stripped 2 bases from V and 8 bases from J, with 15 bases between. Germline V lookup: CDR1 MNHNS, CDR2 SASEGT.

The chain is built from TRBV28 and TRBJ1-2; possibly TRBD1 for D (5 bases). Trimming took 3 bases from V and 11 from J, leaving 19 bases between them. The germline CDR1 and CDR2 sequences are MDHEN and SYDVKM. The CDR3 length is 14 residues. DNA of the CDR3: TGTGCCAGCAGTTTTTTTGGGGGAGGGCAAAGTTACACCTTC. This sequence encodes CASSFFGGGQSYTF.

The chain links TRBV19 to TRBJ1-5; 9 nucleotides agree with TRBD1. This CDR3 has 15 residues. V was clipped by 9 bases and J by 3 bases; unmatched bases: 9. Germline CDR1 is LNHDA and CDR2 is SQIVND (reference sequence). CDR3 DNA: TGTGCCAGCCACTCCGGGACAGGGAACAATCAGCCCCAGCATTTT. It codes for CASHSGTGNNQPQHF.

The chain combines TRBV7-2 with TRBJ1-1; 10 bases map to TRBD1. J lost 7 bases, V lost 5 bases, and 13 bases had no gene match. Germline-derived CDR1 and CDR2 are SGHTA and FQGNSA. CDR3 length: 16 amino acids. The CDR3 loop reads CASSLRRGQGRLEAFF. CDR3 nucleotides: TGTGCCAGCAGCCTACGCCGGGGACAGGGGCGCCTTGAAGCTTTCTTT.

The CDR3: CASSPVAGALTDTQYF. In DNA form, the CDR3 reads TGTGCCAGCAGCCCGGTAGCGGGAGCCCTCACAGATACGCAGTATTTT. This chain joins TRBV7-2 and TRBJ2-3; 9 bases align to TRBD2. From germline, CDR1 is SGHTA and CDR2 FQGNSA. V was pared by 5 bases and J by 2 bases, with 8 bases of the junction left unmatched. The CDR3 is made up of 16 amino acids.

The chain joins TRBV28 to TRBJ1-2; 8 bases fit TRBD1. Germline CDR1 MDHEN, CDR2 SYDVKM. The length of the CDR3 is 11 residues. Trimming at V came to 10 bases and at J to 8 bases, leaving 6 bases not matched to a gene. CDR3: CAIAGGRGYTF. Written as DNA, the CDR3 is TGTGCCATTGCAGGGGGCCGAGGCTACACCTTC.

The rearrangement joins TRBV5-1 to TRBJ1-6; no clear D. Deletions cut 0 bases from V and 7 bases from J, with 14 bases between. The length of the CDR3 is 16 residues. The germline gives CDR1 SGHRS, CDR2 YFSETQ. Here the CDR3 reads CASSLEGEDRNSPLHF. The CDR3 nucleotides are TGCGCCAGCAGCTTGGAGGGAGAGGATCGGAATTCACCCCTCCACTTT.

This sequence joins TRBV5-1 and TRBJ2-2; 12 nucleotides match TRBD2. Germline CDR1 SGHRS, CDR2 YFSETQ. The CDR3 extends over 19 amino acids. The junction had 12 bases not matched to a gene; V was cut back by 0 bases and J by 6 bases. The CDR3 sequence is CASSLEPSGGAGVSGELFF. Here the CDR3 DNA reads TGCGCCAGCAGCTTGGAGCCTAGCGGGGGGGCCGGAGTGTCCGGGGAGCTGTTTTTT.

This sequence joins TRBV6-2 or TRBV6-3 and TRBJ1-3; D remains unclear. CDR1 and CDR2 (germline): MNHEY, SVGEGT. The CDR3 is 14 residues long. The ends were cut back, 5 bases at V and 4 bases at J, with 12 bases in the middle. For the CDR3, the DNA is TGTGCCAGCAGTCCGGCAGGTTCGGGAAACACCATATATTTT. Its protein product is CASSPAGSGNTIYF.

V and J are TRBV28 and TRBJ2-3, with 8 bases aligning to TRBD2. The CDR3 runs to 15 residues. The ends lost 8 bases at V and 4 bases at J; junction bases unmatched: 11. Looked up from germline, CDR1 is MDHEN and CDR2 is SYDVKM. CDR3 loop: CASPPSGSGADTQYF. CDR3 nucleotide sequence: TGTGCCAGCCCTCCGAGCGGGAGTGGGGCAGATACGCAGTATTTT.

J is TRBJ2-7 and V is TRBV6-1, with 8 positions matching TRBD1. V dropped 6 bases and J dropped 5; count of bases not matched to a gene: 12. In germline, CDR1 is MNHNS, CDR2 SASEGT. This CDR3 has 15 amino acids. The CDR3 sequence: CASRTPTGGPNEQYF. CDR3 coding DNA: TGTGCCAGCAGAACACCCACAGGGGGACCCAACGAGCAGTACTTC.

This chain joins TRBV7-2 and TRBJ2-1; tentative D call: TRBD2 (6 bases). This CDR3 contains 15 residues. V dropped 1 base and J dropped 6 bases, with 13 bases sitting between them. Germline values: CDR1 SGHTA, CDR2 FQGNSA. CDR3 nucleotides: TGTGCCAGCAGCTTAGAGGTAGCGGATCTCAATGAGCAGTTCTTC. This codes for CASSLEVADLNEQFF.

The J gene is TRBJ1-6, the V gene TRBV19, with a weak D call TRBD1 (6 bases). Trimming shortened V by 6 bases and J by 12 bases, and 18 bases separated the two germline ends. The V gene's germline CDR1 is LNHDA and CDR2 SQIVND (reference sequence). The CDR3 extends over 14 amino acids. CDR3: CASSLGQGAQPLHF. The CDR3 coding sequence is TGTGCCAGTAGCCTGGGACAAGGGGCCCAACCCCTCCACTTT. Filled out from reference TRBV19 and TRBJ1-6, the complete variable domain reads DGGITQSPKYLFRKEGQNVTLSCEQNLNHDAMYWYRQDPGQGLRLIYYSQIVNDFQKGDIAEGYSVSREKKESFPLTVTSAQKNPTAFYLCASSLGQGAQPLHFGNGTRLTVT.

This chain links TRBV27 with TRBJ2-3, with D tentatively TRBD2 (6 bases). The CDR3 extends over 16 amino acids. Germline V CDR1 and CDR2: MNHEY, SMNVEV (reference sequence). The V gene lost 2 bases and the J gene lost 0 bases, with 12 bases spanning the gap. CDR3 in amino acids: CASSLTVGTSTDTQYF. CDR3 nucleotide sequence: TGTGCCAGCAGTTTAACGGTCGGGACTAGCACAGATACGCAGTATTTT.

This chain uses TRBV19 with TRBJ2-7; D may be TRBD1 (5 bases). CDR3 size: 15 residues. V was clipped by 3 bases and J by 10 bases, with 22 bases between them. CDR1 LNHDA and CDR2 SQIVND come from the germline V gene (reference sequence). DNA of the CDR3: TGTGCCAGTAGTATCGGACACACGAATCGGCCTGTACAGTACTTC. Amino acid sequence: CASSIGHTNRPVQYF.

The rearrangement uses TRBV7-9 and TRBJ1-5; 8 positions match TRBD1. This CDR3 region has 18 residues. Unmatched junction bases numbered 8, after V lost 0 bases and J lost 1 base. Germline CDR1 SEHNR, CDR2 FQNEAQ (reference sequence). As DNA, the CDR3 is TGTGCCAGCAGCTTAGCGAACGACAGGGGATGGAGCAATCAGCCCCAGCATTTT. Encoded protein: CASSLANDRGWSNQPQHF.

The V and J genes are TRBV6-2 or TRBV6-3 and TRBJ1-1; 7 bases match TRBD1. J lost 0 bases, V lost 5 bases, and 12 bases had no gene match. The CDR3 contains 17 residues. Germline lookup yields CDR1 MNHEY and CDR2 SVGEGT. Written as DNA, the CDR3 is TGTGCCAGCAGTCGCTACTCAGGGGGGTTCGTGAACACTGAAGCTTTCTTT. This translates into CASSRYSGGFVNTEAFF.

The V call is TRBV28, the J call TRBJ2-7, with a weak D call TRBD1 (6 bases). There are 11 residues in the CDR3. In germline, CDR1 is MDHEN, CDR2 SYDVKM. The ends were cut back, 8 bases at V and 3 bases at J, with 8 bases in the middle. The CDR3 sequence: CASRQVYEQYF. The CDR3 DNA reads as TGTGCCAGCCGACAGGTCTACGAGCAGTACTTC.

The CDR3 region has the DNA TGTGCCACCAGTGATTTGCGGACTAGCGGTCAGGAGGGAGAGACCCAGTACTTC. The encoded protein is CATSDLRTSGQEGETQYF. The chain couples TRBV24-1 to TRBJ2-5; 10 nucleotides line up with TRBD2. The length of the CDR3 is 18 residues. The germline gives CDR1 KGHDR, CDR2 SFDVKD. The V gene end was trimmed by 0 bases and the J gene end by 4 bases; junction bases not matched to a gene: 10.

The rearrangement joins TRBV6-5 to TRBJ2-3; D is ambiguous. The CDR3 extends over 16 amino acids. Trimming took 1 base from V and 2 from J, leaving 13 bases between them. Germline CDR1 reads MNHEY; CDR2 reads SVGAGI. The CDR3 DNA sequence: TGTGCCAGCAGTTACTTTTCCGGCAGGAACACAGATACGCAGTATTTT. The encoded protein is CASSYFSGRNTDTQYF.

V usage is TRBV7-3 and J usage is TRBJ2-1, with 10 bases aligning to TRBD2. Germline V gene data show CDR1 as SGHTA and CDR2 as FQGTGA. The junction had 8 bases not matched to a gene; V was cut back by 2 bases and J by 7 bases. The CDR3 consists of 16 residues. CDR3 DNA sequence: TGTGCCAGCAGCTTATCACCACTAGCGGGGTTTAATGAGCAGTTCTTC. Its protein is CASSLSPLAGFNEQFF.

This clone has more than one count but fewer than ten. The J gene is TRBJ2-1, the V gene TRBV2; the match to TRBD1 covers 7 bases. This CDR3 has 13 amino acids. V dropped 6 bases and J dropped 8; count of bases not matched to a gene: 7. CDR1 SNHLY and CDR2 FYNNEI come from the germline V gene. In DNA form, the CDR3 reads TGTGCCAGCAGGACAACAGGGGCCGATGAGCAGTTCTTC. Translated: CASRTTGADEQFF. Filled out from reference TRBV2 and TRBJ2-1, the complete variable domain reads EPEVTQTPSHQVTQMGQEVILRCVPISNHLYFYWYRQILGQKVEFLVSFYNNEISEKSEIFDDQFSVERPDGSNFTLKIRSTKLEDSAMYFCASRTTGADEQFFGPGTRLTVL.